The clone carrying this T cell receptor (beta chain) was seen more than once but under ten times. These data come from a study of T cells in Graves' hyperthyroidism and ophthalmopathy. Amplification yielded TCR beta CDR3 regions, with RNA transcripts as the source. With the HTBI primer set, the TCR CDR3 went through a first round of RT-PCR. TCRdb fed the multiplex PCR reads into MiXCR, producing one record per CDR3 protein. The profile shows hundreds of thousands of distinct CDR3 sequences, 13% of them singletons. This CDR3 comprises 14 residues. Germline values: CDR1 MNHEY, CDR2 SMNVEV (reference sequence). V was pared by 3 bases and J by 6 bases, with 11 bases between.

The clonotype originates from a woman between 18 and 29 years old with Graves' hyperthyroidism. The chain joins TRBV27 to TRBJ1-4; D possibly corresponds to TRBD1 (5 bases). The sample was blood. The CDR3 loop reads CASSFNRGDEKLFF. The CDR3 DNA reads TGTGCCAGCAGTTTTAACCGGGGCGATGAAAAACTGTTTTTT.